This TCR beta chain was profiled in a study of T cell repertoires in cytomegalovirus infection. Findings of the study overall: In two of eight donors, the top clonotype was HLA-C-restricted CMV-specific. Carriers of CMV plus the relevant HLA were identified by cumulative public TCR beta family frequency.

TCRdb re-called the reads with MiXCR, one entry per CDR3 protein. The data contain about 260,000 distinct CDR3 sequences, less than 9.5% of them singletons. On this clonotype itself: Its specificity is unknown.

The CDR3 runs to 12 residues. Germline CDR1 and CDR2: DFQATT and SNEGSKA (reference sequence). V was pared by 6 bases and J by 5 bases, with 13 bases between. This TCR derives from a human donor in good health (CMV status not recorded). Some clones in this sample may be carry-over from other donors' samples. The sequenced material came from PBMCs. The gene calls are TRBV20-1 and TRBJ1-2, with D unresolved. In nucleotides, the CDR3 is TGCAGTGCCGCGGGAGATTTTTATGGCTACACCTTC. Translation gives CSAAGDFYGYTF.